What follows describes a single T cell receptor beta chain. No cognate antigen has been identified for it. Nothing much larger sits one base from this clone, and base qualities are not available. What the time point label conveys for this sample: cells obtained before transplantation from donor or recipient. CD3+CD4+ and CD3+CD8+ populations were FACS-sorted from unstimulated pre-transplant donor and recipient cells taken from spleen or lymph nodes. This record belongs to a study of graft-versus-host responses after intestinal transplantation (dated by TCRdb to the early 2020s). Some background on the complete study: Recipients received multivisceral, liver-intestinal, or isolated intestinal transplants. All recipients received anti-thymocyte globulin induction followed by maintenance tacrolimus and steroids for three to four years. A cohort of roughly 25 intestinal transplant recipients, including one retransplant, was enrolled, and 3 patients lacking pretransplant specimens were excluded. After intestinal transplantation, graft-versus-host and host-versus-graft alloreactive T cell clones in the graft, circulation and bone marrow were tracked using bulk TCR-beta CDR3 sequencing. A peak of at least 4% donor T cells among recipient peripheral blood mononuclear cells was the definition used for donor T cell macrochimerism. Instead of going to the commercial service, samples from three later patients were sequenced in-house on an Illumina MiSeq and processed with MiXCR. To identify alloreactive clones, pre-transplant mixed lymphocyte reaction products were sequenced and then compared with unstimulated pre-transplant donor and recipient T cells.

Study-level results and caveats: Early after transplant, peak levels of circulating GvH clones were found to be associated with declines in HvG clones. Conclusions were limited by the relatively low number and heterogeneity of intestinal transplant patients. GvH clones were found in recipient bone marrow, and some of the GvH clones appeared earlier in ileal mucosa or blood, which is consistent with an intestinal mucosal origin. High GvH to HvG T cell clonal ratios were observed in the allografts of patients with donor T cell macrochimerism.

Deletion took 7 bases off V and 5 bases off J, with a span of 14 bases between the germline ends. CDR1 and CDR2, per the germline V gene (reference sequence), are SEHNR and FQNEAQ. The CDR3 holds 13 amino acids from the cysteine to the phenylalanine. This entry keeps only the CDR3 DNA: 39 bases, framed from base 1. Library construction relied on the immunoSEQ multiplex PCR assay. For most patients, genomic DNA was isolated using the Qiagen DNeasy Blood and Tissue Kit and was shipped frozen to Adaptive Biotechnologies for TCR sequencing. For most patients, high-throughput TCR-beta CDR3 sequencing of genomic DNA was performed by Adaptive Biotechnologies. Processing in the source paper ran as follows. TCR sequencing data were retrieved from Adaptive's ImmunoSEQ software for some 17 patients, whereas a few other patients were processed with MiXCR and VDJtools. CD4 versus CD8 sorting errors were corrected by removing sequences found in both subsets at a frequency ratio below 5:1. Because the origin of CDR3 nucleotide sequences shared between donor and recipient could not be assigned, those sequences were removed. Alloreactive clones required at least 2-fold expansion over unstimulated cells and minimum CFSE-low frequency of 0.002% (template counts) or 0.001% (read counts). Mappable clones were those detected in sequenced pre-transplant spleen, lymph node, or MLR CFSE-low populations of the donor or recipient. Cumulative frequency of alloreactive clones was calculated as a percentage of all sequences weighted by copy number. In TCRdb, the immuneACCESS table is reduced to in-frame sequences with V and J assigned. These tables do not hold every clone; where another copy was compared, an unresolved V gene accounts for under half, and the others remain unexplained. V and J calls and clone size are copied from that table; D and trimming were computed from the DNA. The sample table contains approximately 81,000 clones; only one count was recorded for more than 75% of them. The ten most abundant clones make up around 8% of the sample.

This TCR was sampled from a human donor who was the organ donor for an intestinal transplant. The chain was built from TRBV7-9 and TRBJ1-1, with an unclear D gene assignment. The source material was unstimulated CD8+ T cells sorted from spleen or lymph node cells, sampled before transplant. CDR3 loop: CASNKGERTEAFF. DNA sequence: TGTGCCAGCAATAAGGGAGAGAGAACTGAAGCTTTCTTT.